Shown below are 29 T cell receptor beta chains from a single sample sequenced in a study of cytomegalovirus exposure and HLA in healthy donors. Use of 60 Vbeta and 13 Jbeta primers characterized the PCR. Generated by immunoSEQ multiplex PCR, the TCRdb table keeps only in-frame clones and is missing some. The sample holds 120,000 or so clones; around 80% are singletons and the top ten take nearly 9.5%. The source material was PBMCs. Receptors originate from a woman in her forties or fifties in good health and CMV-seropositive.

The genes are TRBV30 and TRBJ1-2, with 7 bases fitting TRBD1. The CDR3 is 12 residues long. Germline lookup yields CDR1 GTSNPN and CDR2 SVGIG (reference sequence). Here the CDR3 reads CAEDRRGYGYTF. CDR3 DNA sequence: TGTGCGGAGGACAGGAGGGGATATGGCTACACCTTC.

This chain uses TRBV6-6 with TRBJ2-7; D possibly corresponds to TRBD1 (6 bases). There are 15 residues in the CDR3. The V gene's germline CDR1 is MNHNY and CDR2 SVGAGI (reference sequence). V shed 5 bases and J shed 6 bases, with 20 bases lying between them. The DNA of the CDR3 is TGTGCCAGCAGTAAATCAGGGGCCTTAGAGCGCGAGCAGTACTTC. This encodes CASSKSGALEREQYF.

The chain couples TRBV6-5 to TRBJ1-2; D might be TRBD1 (6 bases). The CDR3 covers 12 residues. Trimming took 9 bases from V and 0 from J, leaving 8 bases between them. Germline V gene sequence: CDR1 MNHEY, CDR2 SVGAGI. CDR3 nucleotide sequence: TGTGCCAGTCAGGGGCCTAACTATGGCTACACCTTC. It yields the protein CASQGPNYGYTF.

V gene TRBV7-9 combines with J gene TRBJ1-2; D is uncertain. Germline V gene data show CDR1 as SEHNR and CDR2 as FQNEAQ (reference sequence). The V end lost 2 bases, the J end lost 8 bases, and 12 bases lay between the germline ends. CDR3 length: 13 residues. CDR3 bases: TGTGCCAGCAGCTTAATGGGAGGACCCGGCTACACCTTC. Its translation: CASSLMGGPGYTF.

The chain combines TRBV5-1 with TRBJ2-7, with 11 bases matching TRBD2. V lost 5 bases and J lost 7; bases outside the gene matches: 8. Per germline, CDR1 SGHRS and CDR2 YFSETQ. The CDR3 loop spans 14 amino acids. The CDR3 loop is CASSQGIAGGEQYF. The CDR3 bases are TGCGCCAGCAGTCAAGGAATAGCGGGAGGGGAGCAGTACTTC.

CDR3 bases: TGTGCCAGCTCACCAGGGACAGGGCTTTACAATGAGCAGTTCTTC. Translation gives CASSPGTGLYNEQFF. The chain recombines TRBV18 with TRBJ2-1; 9 positions match TRBD1. The CDR3 has 15 residues. The V gene's germline CDR1 is KGHSH and CDR2 LQKENI. V lost 2 bases and J lost 4; bases outside the gene matches: 3.

This chain uses TRBV5-1 with TRBJ1-1, with D possibly being TRBD1 (5 bases). The V end lost 4 bases, the J end lost 3 bases, and 16 bases lay between the germline ends. The germline V gene has CDR1 SGHRS and CDR2 YFSETQ. This CDR3 has 15 residues. The CDR3 is CASSPLRAVDTEAFF. CDR3 DNA: TGCGCCAGCAGCCCCCTCAGGGCAGTGGACACTGAAGCTTTCTTT.

The gene calls are TRBV9 and TRBJ2-2; 8 bases match TRBD2. The CDR3 totals 16 residues. CDR1 is SGDLS and CDR2 is YYNGEE in the germline V gene. V was pared by 4 bases and J by 2 bases, with 7 bases of the junction left unmatched. CDR3 nucleotides: TGTGCCAGCAGCCCAGGACTAGCACATAACACCGGGGAGCTGTTTTTT. Encoded protein: CASSPGLAHNTGELFF.

This chain uses TRBV5-1 with TRBJ2-5; 7 nucleotides agree with TRBD2. The germline V gene has CDR1 SGHRS and CDR2 YFSETQ. CDR3 length equals 13 residues. V shed 7 bases, J shed 5 bases, and the junction held 8 bases outside the gene matches. This CDR3 is CASGLAAMETQYF. The CDR3 DNA is TGCGCCAGCGGGCTAGCGGCCATGGAGACCCAGTACTTC.

This sequence joins TRBV30 and TRBJ1-5; TRBD1 might be the D (6 bases). The V end lost 1 base, the J end lost 7 bases, and 11 bases lay between the germline ends. Germline CDR1 reads GTSNPN; CDR2 reads SVGIG (reference sequence). The CDR3 spans 13 residues. The DNA of the CDR3 is TGTGCCTGGAGTGGCGGGGGGGCGCAGCCCCAGCATTTT. It encodes CAWSGGGAQPQHF.

The chain uses TRBV27 and TRBJ2-7, with unresolved D. CDR1 is MNHEY, CDR2 SMNVEV, per germline (reference sequence). Trimming took off 6 bases at V and 0 bases at J, with 6 bases between the two ends. The CDR3 covers 12 residues. CDR3 protein: CASSENSYEQYF. The CDR3 DNA is TGTGCCAGCAGCGAGAACTCCTACGAGCAGTACTTC.

The chain joins TRBV5-1 to TRBJ2-5, with 8 positions matching TRBD2. V gave up 4 bases and J gave up 2 bases; unmatched junction bases: 1. The CDR3 is 13 amino acids. The germline V gene has CDR1 SGHRS and CDR2 YFSETQ. The CDR3 DNA sequence: TGCGCCAGCAGCCGGGGGGGGCAAGAGACCCAGTACTTC. Translating it yields CASSRGGQETQYF.

The chain uses TRBV11-2 and TRBJ1-1; TRBD1 might be the D (6 bases). Germline values: CDR1 SGHAT, CDR2 FQNNGV. CDR3 length: 13 residues. Trimming stripped 5 bases from V and 4 bases from J, with 11 bases between. The DNA for the CDR3 is TGTGCCAGCAGCGATAGGGGGGGCACTGAAGCTTTCTTT. It specifies CASSDRGGTEAFF.

This chain links TRBV7-2 with TRBJ2-2; 8 bases match TRBD1. Germline values: CDR1 SGHTA, CDR2 FQGNSA. The trim removed 4 bases at V and 0 bases at J, leaving 7 bases unmatched. The CDR3 is made up of 17 amino acids. The CDR3 DNA reads as TGTGCCAGCAGCTCCTACGGACAGGGATCGAACACCGGGGAGCTGTTTTTT. Residues: CASSSYGQGSNTGELFF.

Here the CDR3 reads CASSFARLYGYTF. DNA of the CDR3: TGTGCCAGCAGTTTTGCCAGGCTTTATGGCTACACCTTC. The chain uses TRBV6-6 and TRBJ1-2; no reliable D call. The germline V gene has CDR1 MNHNY and CDR2 SVGAGI (reference sequence). The CDR3 totals 13 residues. V lost 4 bases and J 5 bases, leaving 11 bases between the germline ends.

The chain employs TRBV6-6 and TRBJ1-1; D is unresolved. The CDR3 contains 13 residues. Deletions cut 6 bases from V and 0 bases from J, with 8 bases between. CDR1 MNHNY and CDR2 SVGAGI come from the germline V gene (reference sequence). The DNA of the CDR3 is TGTGCCAGCAGCAGACTTTTGAACACTGAAGCTTTCTTT. Protein product: CASSRLLNTEAFF.

The rearrangement joins TRBV19 to TRBJ1-2; 8 positions agree with TRBD1. The V gene's germline CDR1 is LNHDA and CDR2 SQIVND (reference sequence). This CDR3 region has 14 residues. V lost 5 bases and J lost 1; bases outside the gene matches: 3. In nucleotides, the CDR3 is TGTGCCAGTAGTGACAGGGGTAGTAACTATGGCTACACCTTC. Its translation is CASSDRGSNYGYTF.

The chain combines TRBV7-9 with TRBJ1-2, with a possible D match to TRBD1 (5 bases). Germline V gene data show CDR1 as SEHNR and CDR2 as FQNEAQ (reference sequence). The CDR3 has 14 residues. V lost 2 bases to trimming and J lost 3 bases, with 10 bases between them. CDR3 loop: CASSLTQGDYGYTF. CDR3 sequence (DNA): TGTGCCAGCAGCTTAACCCAGGGTGACTATGGCTACACCTTC. Looking up the rest from reference TRBV7-9 and TRBJ1-2 gives the full variable domain: DTGVSQNPRHKITKRGQNVTFRCDPISEHNRLYWYRQTLGQGPEFLTYFQNEAQLEKSRLLSDRFSAERPKGSFSTLEIQRTEQGDSAMYLCASSLTQGDYGYTFGSGTRLTVV.

The rearrangement uses TRBV6-5 and TRBJ1-2; no definite D call. The V gene lost 6 bases and the J gene lost 6 bases, with 14 bases spanning the gap. CDR1 and CDR2 from the germline V gene are MNHEY and SVGAGI. This CDR3 is 13 amino acids long. This CDR3 reads CASSPARSHGYTF. The CDR3 nucleotides are TGTGCCAGCAGCCCCGCGAGGAGCCATGGCTACACCTTC.

V gene TRBV19 combines with J gene TRBJ2-5; 8 bases map to TRBD1. CDR1 and CDR2 (germline): LNHDA, SQIVND (reference sequence). Unmatched junction bases numbered 8, after V lost 4 bases and J lost 4 bases. The length of the CDR3 is 15 residues. CDR3 sequence: CASSRTGSLGETQYF. Here the CDR3 DNA reads TGTGCCAGTAGTAGGACAGGGAGTTTAGGAGAGACCCAGTACTTC. Filled out from reference TRBV19 and TRBJ2-5, the complete variable domain reads DGGITQSPKYLFRKEGQNVTLSCEQNLNHDAMYWYRQDPGQGLRLIYYSQIVNDFQKGDIAEGYSVSREKKESFPLTVTSAQKNPTAFYLCASSRTGSLGETQYFGPGTRLLVL.

This chain connects TRBV28 to TRBJ2-1; no clear D. V was trimmed by 5 bases and J by 10 bases, leaving 12 bases between them. Looked up from germline, CDR1 is MDHEN and CDR2 is SYDVKM. CDR3 length equals 12 residues. CDR3 residues: CASSLLGVEQFF. CDR3 DNA: TGTGCCAGCAGTCTTCTAGGTGTGGAGCAGTTCTTC.

The chain employs TRBV7-2 and TRBJ1-2; 9 nucleotides align to TRBD1. In germline, CDR1 is SGHTA, CDR2 FQGNSA. Trimming removed 0 bases from V and 10 bases from J; junction bases left unmatched: 6. The CDR3 sequence is 14 residues long. CDR3 DNA: TGTGCCAGCAGCTTAGCGAAGGACAGGGGCGACTACACCTTC. Amino acid sequence: CASSLAKDRGDYTF.

A single count supports this clone. The chain uses TRBV29-1 and TRBJ2-1, with a weak D call TRBD2 (6 bases). The V gene lost 4 bases and the J gene lost 8 bases, with 18 bases spanning the gap. The CDR3 length is 14 residues. Germline V gives CDR1 SQVTM, CDR2 ANQGSEA. The chain's CDR3 is CSVGRAPGVDEQFF. In DNA, the CDR3 is TGCAGCGTTGGCAGGGCTCCGGGAGTGGATGAGCAGTTCTTC.

The chain carries TRBV5-4 and TRBJ1-1; D call uncertain. The CDR3 sequence is 16 residues long. V was trimmed by 4 bases and J by 4 bases, leaving 20 bases between them. The germline V gene has CDR1 SGHNT and CDR2 YYREEE (reference sequence). The CDR3: CASSPAAGELATEAFF. CDR3 nucleotides: TGTGCCAGCAGCCCCGCGGCGGGTGAGCTGGCCACTGAAGCTTTCTTT. Supplemented by reference TRBV5-4 and TRBJ1-1, the full variable domain reads ETGVTQSPTHLIKTRGQQVTLRCSSQSGHNTVSWYQQALGQGPQFIFQYYREEENGRGNFPPRFSGLQFPNYSSELNVNALELDDSALYLCASSPAAGELATEAFFGQGTRLTVV.

The chain is built from TRBV7-6 and TRBJ2-7, with TRBD1 matching over 7 bases. The junction had 5 bases not matched to a gene; V was cut back by 4 bases and J by 5 bases. The CDR3 covers 13 residues. Per the germline V gene, CDR1 is SGHVS and CDR2 is FNYEAQ. The CDR3 nucleotides are TGTGCCAGCAGCTCCGGACAGGTAAACGAGCAGTACTTC. Protein: CASSSGQVNEQYF.

The chain joins TRBV2 to TRBJ2-3; 9 nucleotides match TRBD2. Trimming cost V 8 bases and J 3 bases; bases outside gene matches: 9. CDR1 is SNHLY, CDR2 FYNNEI, per germline. CDR3 length: 15 residues. The DNA for the CDR3 is TGTGCCAGCGGAGGGCGGGCGGGAGGGACAGATACGCAGTATTTT. Translating it yields CASGGRAGGTDTQYF.

The chain employs TRBV5-1 and TRBJ2-3; 12 bases agree with TRBD2. V trimming: 4 bases; J trimming: 0 bases; junction bases outside the gene matches: 15. Germline CDR1 is SGHRS and CDR2 is YFSETQ. CDR3 length: 20 amino acids. The CDR3 sequence: CASSRAGLAGTLTSTDTQYF. The CDR3 coding sequence is TGCGCCAGCAGCCGTGCCGGACTAGCGGGAACCCTAACAAGCACAGATACGCAGTATTTT. Together with reference TRBV5-1 and TRBJ2-3, the CDR3 gives the full variable domain: KAGVTQTPRYLIKTRGQQVTLSCSPISGHRSVSWYQQTPGQGLQFLFEYFSETQRNKGNFPGRFSGRQFSNSRSEMNVSTLELGDSALYLCASSRAGLAGTLTSTDTQYFGPGTRLTVL.

V gene TRBV5-1 combines with J gene TRBJ2-5, with 9 bases aligning to TRBD2. The CDR3 has 15 residues. The V gene's germline CDR1 is SGHRS and CDR2 YFSETQ. Trimming at V came to 4 bases and at J to 6 bases, leaving 10 bases not matched to a gene. Here the CDR3 DNA reads TGCGCCAGCAGCAATATAGAGGCGGGGGGGAAGACCCAGTACTTC. It specifies CASSNIEAGGKTQYF.

This clone was picked up a small number of times. The rearrangement joins TRBV9 to TRBJ1-5, with TRBD1 as a possible D gene (6 bases). Germline V gives CDR1 SGDLS, CDR2 YYNGEE. The ends were cut back, 1 base at V and 0 bases at J, with 23 bases in the middle. The CDR3 covers 20 residues. The CDR3 loop reads CASSVPLGGEGGVSNQPQHF. The CDR3 bases are TGTGCCAGCAGCGTACCCCTAGGTGGGGAGGGGGGAGTTAGCAATCAGCCCCAGCATTTT.